This T cell receptor beta chain was identified in a study of control samples from healthy donors and cancer patients. Measured with immunoSEQ multiplex PCR; TCRdb has only the in-frame clones, and not every one. This table has roughly 150,000 clones, more than 85% appearing once. The CDR3 loop spans 13 amino acids. The V gene's germline CDR1 is SEHNR and CDR2 FQNEAQ (reference sequence). Deletions cut 1 base from V and 10 bases from J, with 10 bases between. This clonotype was sampled from a man aged 45 to 65 in good health. The rearrangement links TRBV7-9 to TRBJ1-4; D is possibly TRBD1 (5 bases). Sequencing was performed on blood. The CDR3 protein is CASSLGDRSKLFF. The DNA of the CDR3 is TGTGCCAGCAGCTTAGGGGACCGCTCAAAACTGTTTTTT. The full variable domain, with the rest looked up from reference TRBV7-9 and TRBJ1-4, is DTGVSQNPRHKITKRGQNVTFRCDPISEHNRLYWYRQTLGQGPEFLTYFQNEAQLEKSRLLSDRFSAERPKGSFSTLEIQRTEQGDSAMYLCASSLGDRSKLFFGSGTQLSVL.